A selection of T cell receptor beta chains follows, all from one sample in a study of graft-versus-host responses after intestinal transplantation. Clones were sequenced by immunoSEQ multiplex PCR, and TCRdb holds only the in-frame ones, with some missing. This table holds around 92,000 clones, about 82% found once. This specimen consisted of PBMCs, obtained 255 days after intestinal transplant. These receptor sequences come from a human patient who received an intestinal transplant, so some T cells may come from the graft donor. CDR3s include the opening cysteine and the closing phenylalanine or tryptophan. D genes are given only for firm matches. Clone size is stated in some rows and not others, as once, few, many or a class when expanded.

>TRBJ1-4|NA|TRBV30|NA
CAWTNARNEKLFF
TGTGCCTGGACCAACGCTCGGAATGAAAAACTGTTTTTT
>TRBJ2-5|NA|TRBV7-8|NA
CASSLDVVPGLIGETQYF
TGTGCCAGCAGCTTAGACGTCGTGCCAGGGCTAATTGGGGAGACCCAGTACTTC
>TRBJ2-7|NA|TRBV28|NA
CASRGTGETYEQYF
TGTGCCAGCAGGGGGACCGGGGAAACCTACGAGCAGTACTTC
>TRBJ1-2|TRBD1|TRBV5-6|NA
CASSRKPGQGDGYTF
TGTGCCAGCAGCCGCAAACCGGGACAGGGAGATGGCTACACCTTC
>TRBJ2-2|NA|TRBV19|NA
CASSMYGELFF
TGTGCCAGTAGTATGTACGGGGAGCTGTTTTTT
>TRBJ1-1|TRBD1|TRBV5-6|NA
CASSLEPDRVRAEAFF
TGTGCCAGCAGCTTGGAGCCGGACAGGGTCCGCGCTGAAGCTTTCTTT
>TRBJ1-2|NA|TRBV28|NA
CASSDNRAINYGYTF
TGTGCCAGCAGCGACAACCGAGCGATTAACTATGGCTACACCTTC
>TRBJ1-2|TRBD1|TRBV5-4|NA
CASSGGQVYGYTF
TGTGCCAGCAGCGGGGGACAGGTCTATGGCTACACCTTC
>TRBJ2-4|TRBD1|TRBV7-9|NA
CASSLIGQGADKNIQYF
TGTGCCAGCAGCTTAATAGGACAGGGGGCAGACAAAAACATTCAGTACTTC
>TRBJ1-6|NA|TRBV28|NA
CASSTPPNSPLHF
TGTGCCAGCAGTACGCCACCTAATTCACCCCTCCACTTT
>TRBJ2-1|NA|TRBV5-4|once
CASSLAKGNNEQFF
TGTGCCAGCAGCCTAGCGAAAGGAAACAATGAGCAGTTCTTC
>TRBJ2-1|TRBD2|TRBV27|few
CASSFWSSGRDEQFF
TGTGCCAGCAGTTTTTGGTCTAGCGGGAGGGATGAGCAGTTCTTC
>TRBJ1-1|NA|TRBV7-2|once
CASSTIYPLGGDTEAFF
TGTGCCAGCAGCACCATTTACCCCTTGGGAGGGGACACTGAAGCTTTCTTT
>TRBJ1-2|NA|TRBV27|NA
CASRRQGPYGYTF
TGTGCCAGCAGGAGGCAGGGGCCCTATGGCTACACCTTC
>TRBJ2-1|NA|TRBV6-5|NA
CASSYSRGTANNEQFF
TGTGCCAGCAGTTACTCGAGGGGAACAGCCAACAATGAGCAGTTCTTC
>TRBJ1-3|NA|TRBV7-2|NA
CASSEVFGNTIYF
TGTGCCAGCAGCGAAGTTTTTGGAAACACCATATATTTT
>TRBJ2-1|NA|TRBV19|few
CASSIVVRDNEQFF
TGTGCCAGTAGTATTGTGGTAAGGGATAATGAGCAGTTCTTC
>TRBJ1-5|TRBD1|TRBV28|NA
CASSFLDRVGNQPQHF
TGTGCCAGCAGTTTCCTTGACAGGGTCGGCAATCAGCCCCAGCATTTT
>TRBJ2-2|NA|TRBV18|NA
CASSPDVVGNTGELFF
TGTGCCAGCTCACCAGACGTTGTAGGGAACACCGGGGAGCTGTTTTTT
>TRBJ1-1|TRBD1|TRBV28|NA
CASRGRTGTEAFF
TGTGCCAGCAGGGGCCGGACAGGCACTGAAGCTTTCTTT
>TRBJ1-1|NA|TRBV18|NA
CASSPRGRQNTEAFF
TGTGCCAGCTCACCACGCGGGCGGCAGAACACTGAAGCTTTCTTT
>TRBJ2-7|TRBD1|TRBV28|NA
CASSLNRFFRDSSYEQYF
TGTGCCAGCAGTTTAAACAGATTCTTCCGGGACAGCTCCTACGAGCAGTACTTC
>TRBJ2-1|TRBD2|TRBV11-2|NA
CASSLSSSSGTRNEQFF
TGTGCCAGCAGCCTTAGTTCGTCTAGCGGTACACGGAATGAGCAGTTCTTC
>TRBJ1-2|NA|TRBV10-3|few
CASSEGDNYGYTF
TGTGCCAGCAGTGAAGGTGACAACTATGGCTACACCTTC
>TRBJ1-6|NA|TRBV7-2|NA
CASSLGREPLHF
TGTGCCAGCAGCTTAGGAAGGGAACCCCTCCACTTT
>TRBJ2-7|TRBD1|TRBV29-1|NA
CSVGRGTGANEQYF
TGCAGCGTCGGGAGGGGGACAGGGGCTAACGAGCAGTACTTC
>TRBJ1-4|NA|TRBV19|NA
CASWDGSFNEKLFF
TGTGCCAGCTGGGACGGATCTTTTAATGAAAAACTGTTTTTT
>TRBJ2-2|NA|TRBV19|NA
CASSTPETGELFF
TGTGCCAGTAGTACTCCGGAGACCGGGGAGCTGTTTTTT
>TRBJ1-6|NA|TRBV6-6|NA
CASSYSAAGYSPLHF
TGTGCCAGCAGTTACTCGGCAGCAGGATATTCACCCCTCCACTTT
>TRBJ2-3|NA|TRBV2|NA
CASTSGEDTQYF
TGTGCCAGCACCTCAGGGGAGGATACGCAGTATTTT
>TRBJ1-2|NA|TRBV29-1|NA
CSVAGGEDYGYTF
TGCAGCGTTGCTGGGGGGGAGGACTATGGCTACACCTTC
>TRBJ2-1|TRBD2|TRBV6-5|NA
CASSNLAGGHNEQFF
TGTGCCAGCAGCAACCTAGCGGGGGGGCATAATGAGCAGTTCTTC
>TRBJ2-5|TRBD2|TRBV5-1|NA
CASSRASGLGETQYF
TGCGCCAGCAGCAGGGCTAGCGGGCTTGGCGAGACCCAGTACTTC
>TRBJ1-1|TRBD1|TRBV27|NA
CASSFRQGAQTEAFF
TGTGCCAGCAGTTTTCGTCAGGGGGCGCAAACTGAAGCTTTCTTT
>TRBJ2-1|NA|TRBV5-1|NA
CASSLRGPDSYNEQFF
TGCGCCAGCAGCTTAAGAGGGCCTGACTCCTACAATGAGCAGTTCTTC
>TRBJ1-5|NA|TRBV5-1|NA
CASSARPTGLQDQPQHF
TGCGCCAGCAGCGCCCGGCCGACAGGCCTTCAGGACCAGCCCCAGCATTTT
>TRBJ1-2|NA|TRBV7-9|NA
CASSSTENYGYTF
TGTGCCAGCAGCTCGACCGAAAACTATGGCTACACCTTC